These 5 T cell receptor beta chains share one sample of origin, sequenced in a study of regulatory T cells in long-lasting Graves disease. Assembly of TCR beta libraries relied on iRepertoire HTBI primers together with Arm-PCR of CDR3 regions. TCRdb re-analysed the multiplex PCR reads in MiXCR, keeping a single row per CDR3 protein. The profile covers a few hundred thousand distinct CDR3 sequences, with approximately 16% appearing a single time and approximately 30% taken by the ten largest. This sample's time point: newly diagnosed GD, antithyroid drugs for less than 3 months. PBMCs provided the RNA from which the TCR library was made. A further study also used this sample, focusing on T cells in Graves' hyperthyroidism and ophthalmopathy.

The material sequenced was peripheral blood mononuclear cells (PBMCs), taken at new diagnosis, from a patient treated with antithyroid drugs. The receptor source for this set is a middle-aged man with Graves disease.

This clonotype appeared many times. The chain is built from TRBV14 and TRBJ2-3, with D possibly called TRBD1 or TRBD2 (5 bases each). CDR1 SGHDN and CDR2 FVKESK come from the germline V gene. V was shortened by 4 bases and J by 1 base, with 15 bases between the two germline ends. This CDR3 spans 16 amino acids. The CDR3 loop is CASSPRDRYGTDTQYF. The CDR3 DNA follows: TGTGCCAGCAGCCCTCGGGACCGATACGGCACAGATACGCAGTATTTT.

In this sample, this clonotype turned up a few times. V and J are TRBV7-9 and TRBJ1-4; TRBD1 matches 10 bases. The CDR3 runs 14 residues. CDR1 SEHNR and CDR2 FQNEAQ come from the germline V gene (reference sequence). J gave up 8 bases and V 1 base, and 1 base lay outside the gene matches. The CDR3 coding sequence is TGTGCCAGCAGCTTAGGACAGGGGGCAGAAAAACTGTTTTTT. This sequence encodes CASSLGQGAEKLFF.

This clonotype was detected ten times or more. The chain couples TRBV12-3 or TRBV12-4 to TRBJ2-5; 9 nucleotides align to TRBD1. The CDR3 contains 16 residues. After removal of 1 base from V and 7 bases from J, the junction contained 10 bases not matched to a gene. The CDR3 reads CASSLGGTGRRGTQYF. In DNA form, the CDR3 reads TGTGCCAGCAGTTTAGGTGGGACAGGGCGAAGAGGGACCCAGTACTTC.

This clonotype has a count of ten or more. The genes are TRBV5-1 and TRBJ2-5; the match to TRBD1 covers 10 bases. Germline values: CDR1 SGHRS, CDR2 YFSETQ. The CDR3 sequence is 16 residues long. Germline trimming cut 0 bases from V and 0 bases from J; bases unmatched to any gene: 2. The CDR3 nucleotides are TGCGCCAGCAGCTTGGCGGGACAGGGGTACCAAGAGACCCAGTACTTC. This translates into CASSLAGQGYQETQYF.

The table lists this clonotype with many counts. The V gene is TRBV30, the J gene TRBJ1-5; TRBD1 matches at 8 bases. Trimming removed 5 bases from V and 0 bases from J; junction bases left unmatched: 3. Looked up from germline, CDR1 is GTSNPN and CDR2 is SVGIG (reference sequence). There are 14 residues in the CDR3. CDR3 loop: CAWDGTGSNQPQHF. The CDR3 DNA is TGTGCCTGGGATGGGACAGGTAGCAATCAGCCCCAGCATTTT.